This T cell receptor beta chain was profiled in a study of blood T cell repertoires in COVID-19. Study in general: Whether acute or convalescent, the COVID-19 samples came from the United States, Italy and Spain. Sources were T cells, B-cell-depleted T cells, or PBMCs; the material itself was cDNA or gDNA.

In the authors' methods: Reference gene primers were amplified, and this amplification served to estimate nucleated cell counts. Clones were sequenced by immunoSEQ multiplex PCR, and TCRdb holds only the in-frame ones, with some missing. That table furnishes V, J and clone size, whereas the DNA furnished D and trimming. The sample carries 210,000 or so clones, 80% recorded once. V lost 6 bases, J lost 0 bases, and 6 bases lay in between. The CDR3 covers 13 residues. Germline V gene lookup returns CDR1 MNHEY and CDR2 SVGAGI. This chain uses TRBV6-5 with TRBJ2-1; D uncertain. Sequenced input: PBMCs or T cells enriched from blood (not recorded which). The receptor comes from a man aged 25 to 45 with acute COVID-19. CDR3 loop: CASRADSYNEQFF. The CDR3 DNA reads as TGTGCCAGCAGGGCTGACTCCTACAATGAGCAGTTCTTC.